This is a list of T cell receptor beta chains from one sample in a study of cytomegalovirus exposure and HLA in healthy donors. Clones were sequenced by immunoSEQ multiplex PCR, and TCRdb holds only the in-frame ones, with some missing. The sample has fewer than 55,000 clones, over 55% seen once. Sample: PBMCs. The receptors shown here come from a man in his fifties or sixties in good health and CMV-seropositive. The CDR3 runs from the conserved cysteine through the conserved F or W. A D gene is named only where the DNA matches it firmly. Not every row has a clone size; where given, it reads once, few, many or a size class.

TRBJ2-2 . TRBV7-2 TRBD1 CASKDRLNTGELFF TGTGCCAGTAAGGACAGGTTGAACACCGGGGAGCTGTTTTTT
TRBJ2-4 few TRBV7-9 . CASSLGTLAKNIQYF TGTGCCAGCAGCTTAGGGACTTTAGCCAAAAACATTCAGTACTTC
TRBJ1-4 . TRBV6-6 . CASRDPGETNEKLFF TGTGCCAGCAGAGATCCAGGGGAGACTAATGAAAAACTGTTTTTT
TRBJ2-7 few TRBV5-4 . CASSSGGPDSTGEQYF TGTGCCAGCAGCTCCGGCGGTCCGGACTCTACTGGGGAGCAGTACTTC
TRBJ2-1 . TRBV29-1 TRBD1 CSVEGGTGRNEQFF TGCAGCGTTGAAGGGGGGACAGGTCGGAATGAGCAGTTCTTC
TRBJ2-3 . TRBV29-1 . CSSGGTTDTQYF TGCAGCTCCGGAGGTACCACAGATACGCAGTATTTT
TRBJ2-7 . TRBV5-6 . CASSPGLSGRYEQYF TGTGCCAGCAGCCCTGGGCTTTCGGGGAGGTACGAGCAGTACTTC
TRBJ2-7 . TRBV7-9 TRBD2 CASSFPVVLAGAREQYF TGTGCCAGCAGCTTCCCGGTCGTGCTAGCGGGAGCCAGGGAGCAGTACTTC
TRBJ2-3 . TRBV9 TRBD2 CASSVTSGTDTQYF TGTGCCAGCAGCGTGACTAGCGGCACAGATACGCAGTATTTT
TRBJ2-7 . TRBV18 TRBD2 CASSPPGTSGSQYEQYF TGTGCCAGCTCACCACCCGGGACTAGCGGGAGTCAATACGAGCAGTACTTC